These T cell receptor beta chains were read from a single sample in a study of blood T cell repertoires in COVID-19. The data were produced by immunoSEQ multiplex PCR, yet TCRdb's version contains in-frame clones alone and is incomplete. Here the sample spans more than 150,000 clones, 75% to 90% being singletons. Sequencing was done on a sample of peripheral blood. The receptors come from a man aged 65 to 79 with active or convalescent COVID-19. Both conserved end residues are part of each CDR3. Fields, in order: clone size, J gene, D gene, V gene, CDR3 DNA, CDR3 protein. The D gene is left open where the match is weak. Not all rows give a size; the values are once, few, many and, for expanded clones, a class.

size: -
J: TRBJ2-3
D: -
V: TRBV25-1
DNA: TGTGCCAGCGGTAAAGGGGGTGGCACAGATACGCAGTATTTT
CDR3: CASGKGGGTDTQYF

size: -
J: TRBJ2-1
D: TRBD1
V: TRBV19
DNA: TGTGCCAGTAGCCCCGTGGGGACAGGGTACGCTGAGCAGTTCTTC
CDR3: CASSPVGTGYAEQFF

size: once
J: TRBJ2-2
D: -
V: TRBV3-1/TRBV3-2
DNA: TGTGCCAGCAGTTTCTTTGGAGATTCCGGGGAGCTGTTTTTT
CDR3: CASSFFGDSGELFF

size: -
J: TRBJ2-2
D: TRBD2
V: TRBV11-2
DNA: TGTGCCAGCAGTTCCGGACTAGCGGGAAACACCGGGGAGCTGTTTTTT
CDR3: CASSSGLAGNTGELFF

size: -
J: TRBJ1-5
D: TRBD1
V: TRBV10-3
DNA: TGTGCCATCAGTGCCGACAGGGCGGGCAATCAGCCCCAGCATTTT
CDR3: CAISADRAGNQPQHF

size: -
J: TRBJ2-1
D: -
V: TRBV24-1
DNA: TGTGCCACCAGTGCTGCGGCTAGCGTATACAATGAGCAGTTCTTC
CDR3: CATSAAASVYNEQFF

size: -
J: TRBJ2-2
D: -
V: TRBV28
DNA: TGTGCCAGCGGGGCGACGACTCTCCATGCCGGGGAGCTGTTTTTT
CDR3: CASGATTLHAGELFF

size: -
J: TRBJ2-3
D: TRBD2
V: TRBV15
DNA: TGTGCCACCAGCAGAGACCGCCCCCGAGGACTAGCGGGGGGCCCCCCGCAGTATTTT
CDR3: CATSRDRPRGLAGGPPQYF

size: -
J: TRBJ2-7
D: -
V: TRBV5-6
DNA: TGTGCCAGCAGCTTGGGCGTCTCGATTTACGAGCAGTACTTC
CDR3: CASSLGVSIYEQYF

size: -
J: TRBJ1-3
D: -
V: TRBV27
DNA: TGTGCCAGCAGTTTAGGTGGCTTACCTGGAAACACCATATATTTT
CDR3: CASSLGGLPGNTIYF

size: -
J: TRBJ2-5
D: TRBD1
V: TRBV5-1
DNA: TGCGCCAGCAGCTCCGGGGACAGGGGGACCGGAGAGACCCAGTACTTC
CDR3: CASSSGDRGTGETQYF

size: -
J: TRBJ2-1
D: -
V: TRBV7-2
DNA: TGTGCCAGCAGCTTAGCAGGCAGGGATGAGCAGTTCTTC
CDR3: CASSLAGRDEQFF

size: -
J: TRBJ2-5
D: TRBD2
V: TRBV7-2
DNA: TGTGCCAGCAGCTTAATGGCGGGGGGGCCTAGAGAGACCCAGTACTTC
CDR3: CASSLMAGGPRETQYF

size: -
J: TRBJ1-5
D: -
V: TRBV30
DNA: TGTGCCTGGAGTGTAAGGTCAGGACTTCAGCCCCAGCATTTT
CDR3: CAWSVRSGLQPQHF

size: -
J: TRBJ2-3
D: TRBD1
V: TRBV6-5
DNA: TGTGCCAGCAAGGGACAGGGCACAGATACGCAGTATTTT
CDR3: CASKGQGTDTQYF

size: -
J: TRBJ2-1
D: TRBD2
V: TRBV14
DNA: TGTGCCAGCAGCCACAATATCCACCGACTAGCGGGGTACAATGAGCAGTTCTTC
CDR3: CASSHNIHRLAGYNEQFF

size: -
J: TRBJ1-2
D: TRBD1
V: TRBV28
DNA: TGTGCCAGCAGCCCGACAGGGGTTGGCTATGGCTACACCTTC
CDR3: CASSPTGVGYGYTF

size: -
J: TRBJ1-1
D: -
V: TRBV14
DNA: TGTGCCAGCAGCCACCCCGGGGGGAACACTGAAGCTTTCTTT
CDR3: CASSHPGGNTEAFF

size: -
J: TRBJ2-4
D: TRBD2
V: TRBV5-1
DNA: TGCGCCAGCAGCTTACTAGCGGGGGCCGCCAAAAACATTCAGTACTTC
CDR3: CASSLLAGAAKNIQYF

size: -
J: TRBJ1-6
D: TRBD1
V: TRBV28
DNA: TGTGCCAGCAGTTCGACAGGGGGCCGTTCACCCCTCCACTTT
CDR3: CASSSTGGRSPLHF

size: -
J: TRBJ2-2
D: -
V: TRBV10-2
DNA: TGCGCCAGCCGGGGAGCTAATCCCAGGCTCGGGGAGCTGTTTTTT
CDR3: CASRGANPRLGELFF

size: -
J: TRBJ1-2
D: TRBD1
V: TRBV6-2/TRBV6-3
DNA: TGTGCCAGCAGTGATACAGGGGTCTATGGCTACACCTTC
CDR3: CASSDTGVYGYTF

size: few
J: TRBJ1-5
D: TRBD1
V: TRBV5-6
DNA: TGTGCCAGCAGCTTGGCAGGGGGCAACAATCAGCCCCAGCATTTT
CDR3: CASSLAGGNNQPQHF

size: -
J: TRBJ2-3
D: -
V: TRBV28
DNA: TGTGCCAGCAGTGCCCGATTGGGGGCCTTACACACAGATACGCAGTATTTT
CDR3: CASSARLGALHTDTQYF

size: -
J: TRBJ2-3
D: TRBD2
V: TRBV7-2
DNA: TGTGCCAGCAGACAAAGCGGGGGGGCTAGCACAGATACGCAGTATTTT
CDR3: CASRQSGGASTDTQYF

size: -
J: TRBJ2-2
D: TRBD2
V: TRBV7-7
DNA: TGTGCCAGCAGCCTCGGGGTGGCTAGCGGGAGCGAGCTGTTTTTT
CDR3: CASSLGVASGSELFF

size: -
J: TRBJ1-5
D: TRBD1
V: TRBV7-2
DNA: TGTGCCAGCAGCTTACGACAGGGGGATCAGCCCCAGCATTTT
CDR3: CASSLRQGDQPQHF

size: -
J: TRBJ2-3
D: -
V: TRBV7-2
DNA: TGTGCCAGCAGCCACCCCGGTACGCAGTATTTT
CDR3: CASSHPGTQYF

size: -
J: TRBJ1-2
D: TRBD1
V: TRBV30
DNA: TGTGCCTGGAGAACAGGGGGGGACTATGGCTACACCTTC
CDR3: CAWRTGGDYGYTF

size: -
J: TRBJ1-2
D: -
V: TRBV25-1
DNA: TGTGCCAGCAGCCTCGGGACACCAGGTGGCTACACCTTC
CDR3: CASSLGTPGGYTF

size: once
J: TRBJ2-5
D: TRBD1
V: TRBV28
DNA: TGTGCCAGCAGTTTAGGCTGGGGACAGGGGGAAGAGACCCAGTACTTC
CDR3: CASSLGWGQGEETQYF

size: -
J: TRBJ1-6
D: TRBD1
V: TRBV5-5
DNA: TGTGCCAGCAGCTTGGCAGGACAGGCGAATTCACCCCTCCACTTT
CDR3: CASSLAGQANSPLHF

size: -
J: TRBJ2-2
D: -
V: TRBV18
DNA: TGTGCCAGCTCACCAAGGACAGCTAACACCGGGGAGCTGTTTTTT
CDR3: CASSPRTANTGELFF

size: -
J: TRBJ1-1
D: TRBD1
V: TRBV3-1/TRBV3-2
DNA: TGTGCCAGCGCCAGGGACAGGGGGAACACTGAAGCTTTCTTT
CDR3: CASARDRGNTEAFF

size: -
J: TRBJ2-1
D: -
V: TRBV15
DNA: TGTGCCACCAGCACCGTTAGCGGTGAGCAGTTCTTC
CDR3: CATSTVSGEQFF

size: once
J: TRBJ2-2
D: TRBD1
V: TRBV11-2
DNA: TGTGCCAGCATCCTAGACAGGGCGAACACCGGGGAGCTGTTTTTT
CDR3: CASILDRANTGELFF

size: few
J: TRBJ2-5
D: -
V: TRBV29-1
DNA: TGCAGCGTTGTATGGGGGCGGGGGCCTCAAGAGACCCAGTACTTC
CDR3: CSVVWGRGPQETQYF

size: -
J: TRBJ2-3
D: TRBD1
V: TRBV7-9
DNA: TGTGCCAGCAGCTTATTTCCCGCGGACAGGGGTCTTGTCACAGATACGCAGTATTTT
CDR3: CASSLFPADRGLVTDTQYF

size: -
J: TRBJ1-2
D: -
V: TRBV27
DNA: TGTGCCAGCAGTTTTACCCCGACTCGGAACTATGGCTACACCTTC
CDR3: CASSFTPTRNYGYTF

size: -
J: TRBJ1-2
D: -
V: TRBV6-5
DNA: TGTGCCAGTACAGGGTACTATGGCTACACCTTC
CDR3: CASTGYYGYTF